What follows are 29 T cell receptor beta chains derived from one specimen sequenced in a study of CD8+ T cells in alopecia areata. Treatment in this sample: oral pan-JAK inhibitor, 5-10 mg twice daily. RNA was isolated and reverse transcribed to cDNA, the sequencing template. Here immunoSEQ multiplex PCR was the method, and the copy in TCRdb shows in-frame clones only, minus some. The sample has 95,000 to 100,000 clones; approximately 63% are singletons. The sample was CD8+ T cells sorted from blood, taken at approximately week 56, from a patient treated with tofacitinib. Source of these receptors: a human donor with alopecia areata.

This clone showed up just a few times. The chain is built from TRBV7-8 and TRBJ2-1, with D unresolved. Germline V gene lookup returns CDR1 SGHVS and CDR2 FQNEAQ. Deletions cut 5 bases from V and 8 bases from J, with 16 bases between. The CDR3 runs 14 residues. CDR3 loop: CASSRILVLDEQFF. The CDR3 bases are TGTGCCAGCAGCAGAATTCTAGTTTTAGATGAGCAGTTCTTC.

The chain recombines TRBV10-3 with TRBJ2-3, with 9 bases lining up with TRBD1. CDR1 is ENHRY and CDR2 is SYGVKD in the germline V gene. CDR3 size: 18 residues. Losses at the gene ends were 2 bases for V and 1 base for J; bases not matched to a gene: 10. The CDR3 loop reads CAISENAGTGPGTDTQYF. DNA of the CDR3: TGTGCCATCAGTGAGAATGCCGGGACAGGGCCAGGCACAGATACGCAGTATTTT.

The rearrangement links TRBV2 to TRBJ2-6; unclear D gene. The CDR3 is 13 amino acids. Trimming stripped 8 bases from V and 4 bases from J, with 9 bases between. From germline, CDR1 is SNHLY and CDR2 FYNNEI. This CDR3 is CASSSPGANVLTF. The DNA for the CDR3 is TGTGCCAGCTCAAGCCCCGGGGCCAACGTCCTGACTTTC.

The chain combines TRBV30 with TRBJ1-1; D unresolved. Deletions cut 0 bases from V and 3 bases from J, with 5 bases between. This CDR3 has 12 amino acids. Germline lookup yields CDR1 GTSNPN and CDR2 SVGIG (reference sequence). The CDR3 loop reads CAWSVGYTEAFF. Here the CDR3 DNA reads TGTGCCTGGAGTGTGGGGTACACTGAAGCTTTCTTT.

This clone turned up a few times. The chain employs TRBV23-1 and TRBJ1-5; D is undetermined. TRBV23-1 is identified as an open reading frame with a role that is uncertain. V was trimmed by 3 bases and J by 0 bases, leaving 12 bases between them. The CDR3 is 16 residues long. The CDR3 DNA is TGCGCCAGCAGTCAGCGAGAGGTAGATAGCAATCAGCCCCAGCATTTT. It codes for CASSQREVDSNQPQHF.

This rearrangement joins TRBV4-3 to TRBJ1-1; TRBD1 might be the D (5 bases). The V gene's germline CDR1 is LGHNA and CDR2 YSLEER. V was pared by 2 bases and J by 4 bases, with 11 bases between. The CDR3 spans 14 residues. CDR3 sequence (DNA): TGCGCCAGCAGCCAACAGGGTGTGGGCACTGAAGCTTTCTTT. This codes for CASSQQGVGTEAFF.

In this sample, this clone turned up a few times. V gene TRBV5-1 combines with J gene TRBJ1-1; D unclear. Trimming took off 4 bases at V and 4 bases at J, with 14 bases between the two ends. Germline values: CDR1 SGHRS, CDR2 YFSETQ. CDR3 length equals 14 residues. In DNA form, the CDR3 reads TGCGCCAGCAGCCCAACCTTGAAGGGCACTGAAGCTTTCTTT. Translating it yields CASSPTLKGTEAFF. The whole variable domain, remainder taken from reference TRBV5-1 and TRBJ1-1, is KAGVTQTPRYLIKTRGQQVTLSCSPISGHRSVSWYQQTPGQGLQFLFEYFSETQRNKGNFPGRFSGRQFSNSRSEMNVSTLELGDSALYLCASSPTLKGTEAFFGQGTRLTVV.

This clone was detected only once. This chain joins TRBV27 and TRBJ2-2; 9 bases fit TRBD2. The germline V gene has CDR1 MNHEY and CDR2 SMNVEV (reference sequence). V shed 6 bases, J shed 9 bases, and the junction held 11 bases outside the gene matches. The CDR3 spans 15 residues. The CDR3: CASSSGGGVGRELFF. CDR3 nucleotides: TGTGCCAGCAGCTCTGGCGGGGGGGTTGGCCGGGAGCTGTTTTTT.

CDR3 DNA: TGTGCCAGCAGTTTAGTGGGCGGGGCGGATGAGCAGTTCTTC. It encodes CASSLVGGADEQFF. V is TRBV27 and J is TRBJ2-1; D perhaps matches TRBD2 (6 bases). Germline loops: CDR1 MNHEY, CDR2 SMNVEV (reference sequence). V dropped 2 bases and J dropped 8 bases, with 13 bases sitting between them. The CDR3 has 14 amino acids.

The V gene is TRBV6-5, the J gene TRBJ2-1; 7 bases match TRBD2. Germline V gives CDR1 MNHEY, CDR2 SVGAGI. The CDR3 has 15 residues. The V segment lost 6 bases and the J segment 1 base; nucleotides outside the gene matches: 6. CDR3 bases: TGTGCCAGCAGCCAAACTAGCGCTTCCTACAATGAGCAGTTCTTC. This gives the protein CASSQTSASYNEQFF.

The genes are TRBV13 and TRBJ2-1, with D perhaps assigned TRBD1 or TRBD2 (5 bases each). CDR1 is PRHDT, CDR2 FYEKMQ, per germline (reference sequence). The CDR3 is made up of 14 amino acids. With 6 bases removed from V and 5 bases from J, the gap between germline ends came to 14 bases. Written as DNA, the CDR3 is TGTGCCAGCAGTCCCTCCGGGACCCACAATGAGCAGTTCTTC. It encodes CASSPSGTHNEQFF.

Remarks on this clone: The sample has other DNA sequences that encode this CDR3 too. This rearrangement joins TRBV7-9 to TRBJ1-5; D ambiguous. V gave up 4 bases and J gave up 4 bases, with 5 bases separating them. CDR3 size: 12 residues. Per germline, CDR1 SEHNR and CDR2 FQNEAQ (reference sequence). The CDR3 is CASSSLNQPQHF. The CDR3 DNA sequence: TGTGCCAGCAGCTCCTTGAATCAGCCCCAGCATTTT.

J is TRBJ1-1 and V is TRBV5-4, with TRBD1 identical over 9 bases. V dropped 0 bases and J dropped 0; count of bases not matched to a gene: 0. The CDR3 extends over 15 amino acids. CDR1 and CDR2 (germline): SGHNT, YYREEE (reference sequence). The DNA of the CDR3 is TGTGCCAGCAGCTTGGGGACAGGGGTGAACACTGAAGCTTTCTTT. Translating gives CASSLGTGVNTEAFF.

The V call is TRBV30, the J call TRBJ1-4; D not resolved. V was shortened by 3 bases and J by 2 bases, with 13 bases between the two germline ends. Germline values: CDR1 GTSNPN, CDR2 SVGIG (reference sequence). The CDR3 runs 15 residues. CDR3 in amino acids: CAWRPGVSTNEKLFF. CDR3 nucleotide sequence: TGTGCCTGGAGACCTGGAGTCTCGACTAATGAAAAACTGTTTTTT.

The gene calls are TRBV19 and TRBJ1-1; D remains ambiguous. Per the germline V gene, CDR1 is LNHDA and CDR2 is SQIVND (reference sequence). Trimming left V 1 base short and J 1 base short, with 7 bases between. The CDR3 contains 14 residues. CDR3 sequence reads: CASSIAGENTEAFF. The CDR3 coding sequence is TGTGCCAGTAGTATAGCTGGAGAGAACACTGAAGCTTTCTTT. Combining the CDR3 with reference TRBV19 and TRBJ1-1 gives the whole variable domain DGGITQSPKYLFRKEGQNVTLSCEQNLNHDAMYWYRQDPGQGLRLIYYSQIVNDFQKGDIAEGYSVSREKKESFPLTVTSAQKNPTAFYLCASSIAGENTEAFFGQGTRLTVV.

Here the CDR3 reads CSVVGGHYGYTF. Written as DNA, the CDR3 is TGCAGCGTTGTGGGGGGCCACTATGGCTACACCTTC. The chain carries TRBV29-1 and TRBJ1-2, with D maybe TRBD1 (6 bases). Trimming removed 4 bases at V and 3 bases at J, with 9 bases between. The length of the CDR3 is 12 residues. Germline V lookup: CDR1 SQVTM, CDR2 ANQGSEA.

The chain has TRBV27 and TRBJ2-3; D is unresolved. V lost 6 bases to trimming and J lost 2 bases, with 15 bases between them. The CDR3 length is 15 residues. Germline values: CDR1 MNHEY, CDR2 SMNVEV (reference sequence). The CDR3 DNA is TGTGCCAGCAGCCCCTGGAACCGCCCCACAGATACGCAGTATTTT. Encoded protein: CASSPWNRPTDTQYF.

The gene calls are TRBV2 and TRBJ1-2; tentatively, D is TRBD1 (5 bases). This CDR3 has 12 amino acids. V was shortened by 3 bases and J by 4 bases, with 6 bases between the two germline ends. Germline-derived CDR1 and CDR2 are SNHLY and FYNNEI. The CDR3 DNA sequence: TGTGCCAGCAGTGACGGGGGCTATGGCTACACCTTC. It encodes CASSDGGYGYTF.

This chain uses TRBV15 with TRBJ2-1; perhaps TRBD2 as D (6 bases). The CDR3 runs to 17 residues. Germline values: CDR1 LNHNV, CDR2 YYDKDF (reference sequence). The V gene lost 5 bases and the J gene lost 2 bases, with 19 bases spanning the gap. CDR3 DNA: TGTGCCACCAGCGGCCCAACAGGAGGGAAGGCCTACAATGAGCAGTTCTTC. Its translation: CATSGPTGGKAYNEQFF.

This clone was seen only a few times. The V and J genes are TRBV6-5 and TRBJ1-4; D remains ambiguous. The length of the CDR3 is 13 residues. CDR1 is MNHEY, CDR2 SVGAGI, per germline. The germline V and J ends were trimmed by 0 bases and 11 bases, with 10 bases remaining between them. CDR3 loop: CASSYSSGGKLFF. In DNA form, the CDR3 reads TGTGCCAGCAGTTACTCGTCGGGCGGGAAACTGTTTTTT.

This clone was observed once. This chain links TRBV5-1 with TRBJ2-5, with 12 bases identical to TRBD1. There are 15 residues in the CDR3. J was trimmed by 5 bases and V by 2 bases; bases with no gene match: 4. Per the germline V gene, CDR1 is SGHRS and CDR2 is YFSETQ. The CDR3 nucleotides read TGCGCCAGCAGCTTCGGGACAGGGGGCCTCGAGACCCAGTACTTC. Its translation: CASSFGTGGLETQYF.

This rearrangement joins TRBV7-9 to TRBJ2-7; D may correspond to TRBD1 or TRBD2 (5 bases each). V was cut by 5 bases and J by 1 base, with 12 bases left in between. The CDR3 covers 14 residues. Germline V gene data show CDR1 as SEHNR and CDR2 as FQNEAQ (reference sequence). DNA of the CDR3: TGTGCCAGCAGCCTGACAGAGGGTTCCTACGAGCAGTACTTC. It specifies CASSLTEGSYEQYF.

This clone was seen only a few times. The chain employs TRBV2 and TRBJ1-1; perhaps TRBD1 as D (6 bases). Looked up from germline, CDR1 is SNHLY and CDR2 is FYNNEI. The ends were cut back, 6 bases at V and 0 bases at J, with 8 bases in the middle. The CDR3 sequence is 13 residues long. The CDR3: CASRSGVNTEAFF. CDR3 bases: TGTGCCAGCAGATCAGGGGTGAACACTGAAGCTTTCTTT.

The genes are TRBV30 and TRBJ2-5; D is perhaps TRBD2 (6 bases). CDR1 is GTSNPN, CDR2 SVGIG, per germline (reference sequence). Trimming left V 1 base short and J 5 bases short, with 11 bases between. CDR3 length: 13 amino acids. The CDR3 region has the DNA TGTGCCTGGAGTGAGGACGGAGGGGAGACCCAGTACTTC. Translated: CAWSEDGGETQYF.

This clone has a handful of counts. The chain employs TRBV2 and TRBJ2-5, with D possibly TRBD1 on 5 matching bases. Looked up from germline, CDR1 is SNHLY and CDR2 is FYNNEI. The CDR3 has 13 residues. The V end was cut by 8 bases, the J end by 5 bases, with 15 bases between. CDR3: CASSGSYAETQYF. The DNA of the CDR3 is TGTGCCAGCTCAGGGTCTTACGCCGAGACCCAGTACTTC.

This clone was seen more than once but under ten times. CDR3 region: CASSVGLGWYYEQYF. The CDR3 coding sequence is TGCGCCAGCAGCGTCGGACTAGGATGGTACTACGAGCAGTACTTC. J is TRBJ2-7 and V is TRBV10-2; 7 nucleotides agree with TRBD2. CDR1 WSHSY and CDR2 SAAADI come from the germline V gene. The CDR3 covers 15 residues. Germline trimming cut 6 bases from V and 3 bases from J; bases unmatched to any gene: 11.

The V call is TRBV7-8, the J call TRBJ1-5, with a weak D call TRBD1 (6 bases). Trimming removed 5 bases from V and 0 bases from J, with 11 bases in between. Germline values: CDR1 SGHVS, CDR2 FQNEAQ. The CDR3 length is 15 residues. The CDR3 DNA is TGTGCCAGCAGCCCCCGAGGGGGTAGCAATCAGCCCCAGCATTTT. Amino acids: CASSPRGGSNQPQHF. The entire variable domain, with the rest obtained from reference TRBV7-8 and TRBJ1-5, is as follows: GAGVSQSPRYKVAKRGQDVALRCDPISGHVSLFWYQQALGQGPEFLTYFQNEAQLDKSGLPSDRFFAERPEGSVSTLKIQRTQQEDSAVYLCASSPRGGSNQPQHFGDGTRLSIL.

The chain is built from TRBV11-2 and TRBJ2-7, with a possible D match to TRBD2 (6 bases). Germline V CDR1 and CDR2: SGHAT, FQNNGV. This CDR3 has 14 residues. V gave up 2 bases and J gave up 2 bases, with 10 bases separating them. DNA for the CDR3: TGTGCCAGCAGCTTATTCGCGGGGACCTACGAGCAGTACTTC. It specifies CASSLFAGTYEQYF.

The chain links TRBV4-1 to TRBJ2-3; no reliable D call. CDR1 MGHRA and CDR2 YSYEKL come from the germline V gene. CDR3 length: 16 residues. The ends were cut back, 6 bases at V and 1 base at J, with 17 bases in the middle. CDR3 residues: CASRNLAGSGTDTQYF. CDR3 nucleotide sequence: TGCGCCAGCAGAAACCTCGCAGGATCGGGCACAGATACGCAGTATTTT.